Listed below are T cell receptor beta chains from one sample, sequenced in a study of blood T cell repertoires in COVID-19. Clones were sequenced by immunoSEQ multiplex PCR, and TCRdb holds only the in-frame ones, with some missing. The repertoire includes 100,000 to 150,000 clones, 70% to 90% of them detected once, and approximately 7.9% sits in the top ten. The sample taken for sequencing was peripheral blood. The receptor source for this set is a man in his sixties or seventies who had recovered from COVID-19. Each CDR3 is given without its conserved first and last residue. Each record gives: V gene, clone size, CDR3 protein. The size of a clone is reported for some rows only, either as once, few or many, or as a class for expanded clones.

>TRBV27|-
ASMGQGAYNEQF
>TRBV7-9|-
ASNLNTEAF
>TRBV6-1|-
ASSEKRLGPDTQY
>TRBV6-1|-
ASSEKTLQRGQVGARYSEQY
>TRBV7-6|-
ASSLVAQGDYYGYT
>TRBV4-2|-
ASSQPWDSKNTGELF
>TRBV7-2|-
ASSLRTGSNYGYT
>TRBV29-1|-
SATRRGTADYEQY
>TRBV20-1|-
SATSAETQY
>TRBV7-9|-
ASSSGTGRRTDTQY
>TRBV5-1|-
ASSLASGSFNEQF
>TRBV19|-
ATSIAGGRNEQF
>TRBV19|-
ASSIWVAGVGNIQY
>TRBV19|-
ASRPGQGAGEQY
>TRBV28|once
ASNAGTGVEPLH
>TRBV4-3|-
ASSRVSGSMSYEQY
>TRBV6-2/TRBV6-3|-
ASSYQGPYQPQH
>TRBV11-2|few
ASSLYRGYGYT
>TRBV5-4|-
ASSLEGAGGLPI
>TRBV27|once
ASRDRLAGGEQF
>TRBV5-4|-
ASIRRVSGSSGYNEQF
>TRBV25-1|-
ASSGASTGWNEQF
>TRBV5-1|-
ASSLAGYGNTIY
>TRBV2|once
ASSGTGGNSPLH
>TRBV19|-
ASRHRTEAF
>TRBV28|once
ASSLLRGSGYNEQF
>TRBV2|-
ASSGDSFGALH
>TRBV7-3|-
ASSLRGGGNQPQH
>TRBV6-2/TRBV6-3|-
ASSYPFRDYLRGFHEQY
>TRBV19|few
ASSISWDSAYEQY
>TRBV5-6|-
ASSLVQGGNSPLH
>TRBV2|-
ASSGPRGTSTDTQY
>TRBV18|once
ASSPGTAPNYGYT
>TRBV7-9|-
ASSSPGGRNTIY
>TRBV7-8|-
ASSWETGGKSEKLF
>TRBV4-2|-
ASSQAGYNEQF
>TRBV18|-
ASSPPNRGSEAF
>TRBV6-5|-
ASSPLGTFGELF
>TRBV13|-
ASSLGRGTDTQY
>TRBV6-6|-
ASSKTQGASGNTIY
>TRBV5-4|-
ASSEQGVTDTQY
>TRBV10-3|-
AISRAGTNEKLF
>TRBV11-1|few
ASSLTQGYNEQF
>TRBV13|-
ASSDNDASTEAF
>TRBV2|-
ASSEGSGSSYEQY
>TRBV5-1|-
ASSSDRARQETQY
>TRBV5-1|once
ASSLEGRGTEAF
>TRBV11-2|-
ASSPRLAGDSEQF
>TRBV5-1|-
ASSGLAGSSYEQY
>TRBV7-9|-
ASSGGTDYGYT